This T cell receptor beta chain was observed in a study of T cell repertoires in cytomegalovirus infection. In regard to this clonotype: Its specificity is unknown.

Per germline, CDR1 MNHEY and CDR2 SMNVEV (reference sequence). The CDR3 has 15 residues. Unmatched junction bases numbered 5, after V lost 3 bases and J lost 4 bases. One entry per CDR3 protein results from TCRdb running MiXCR on the reads. The table has around 140,000 distinct CDR3 sequences, more than 30% seen once. This sequence was found in a human donor in good health (CMV status not recorded). Some clones in this sample may be carry-over from other donors' samples. The input for sequencing was CD8+ T cells from cultured PBMCs, taken from culture after CMV antigen stimulation. The V gene is TRBV27, the J gene TRBJ2-3; 9 nucleotides line up with TRBD1. CDR3 sequence (DNA): TGTGCCAGCAGTTTTTGGGACAGGGCATCAGATACGCAGTATTTT. Protein sequence: CASSFWDRASDTQYF.